The 25 T cell receptor beta chains in this list originate from one sample, sequenced in a study of shared clonotypes between healthy human individuals. Only in-frame clones appear in the TCRdb table, and some are missing; sequencing was by immunoSEQ multiplex PCR. The sample has millions of clones; about 95% are singletons. The specimen sequenced was naive CD4+ T cells sorted from blood. Subset here: CD45RA+ positively selected. The receptors originated from a man aged 18-30 years in good health.

The CDR3 nucleotides read TGTGCCAGCAGTTTCTTTCTAGGAGCTAATGAAAAACTGTTTTTT. Encoded protein: CASSFFLGANEKLFF. The chain joins TRBV28 to TRBJ1-4; no clear D. V dropped 3 bases and J dropped 3 bases, with 11 bases sitting between them. Germline V gives CDR1 MDHEN, CDR2 SYDVKM. The CDR3 spans 15 residues.

In this sample, this clone turned up once. V usage is TRBV7-2 and J usage is TRBJ1-1, with D perhaps matching TRBD1 (5 bases). The CDR3 covers 14 residues. Trimming cost V 1 base and J 7 bases, with 13 bases left between them. Germline assignment: CDR1 SGHTA and CDR2 FQGNSA. CDR3 DNA sequence: TGTGCCAGCAGCTTAGGGGGCCAAATACTTGAAGCTTTCTTT. Its protein product is CASSLGGQILEAFF.

The rearrangement joins TRBV5-6 to TRBJ1-3; D unresolved. The CDR3 runs 15 residues. Germline CDR1 is SGHDT and CDR2 is YYEEEE. Trimming shortened V by 0 bases and J by 2 bases, and 9 bases separated the two germline ends. The CDR3 DNA is TGTGCCAGCAGCTTGGATCCAGGCCCTGGAAACACCATATATTTT. This translates into CASSLDPGPGNTIYF.

The J gene is TRBJ1-3, the V gene TRBV4-1; possibly TRBD1 for D (6 bases). V was trimmed by 1 base and J by 11 bases, leaving 21 bases between them. The CDR3 consists of 16 residues. Germline values: CDR1 MGHRA, CDR2 YSYEKL. The CDR3 is CASSQAIPATGYAIYF. CDR3 coding DNA: TGCGCCAGCAGCCAAGCAATCCCCGCGACAGGATACGCCATATATTTT.

The chain couples TRBV5-1 to TRBJ2-7; 9 nucleotides line up with TRBD2. CDR1 and CDR2 from the germline V gene are SGHRS and YFSETQ. V shed 7 bases, J shed 7 bases, and the junction held 15 bases outside the gene matches. This CDR3 contains 15 residues. The CDR3 DNA follows: TGCGCCAGCTCCATGTCGTTAGCGGGAGTAGGGGAGCAGTACTTC. Residues: CASSMSLAGVGEQYF.

The genes are TRBV30 and TRBJ1-6, with no clear D. The CDR3 loop spans 14 amino acids. CDR1 is GTSNPN and CDR2 is SVGIG in the germline V gene (reference sequence). V gave up 4 bases and J gave up 9 bases, with 16 bases separating them. The CDR3 sequence: CAWKAKGGISPLHF. The CDR3 nucleotides read TGTGCCTGGAAGGCTAAAGGCGGGATTTCACCCCTCCACTTT.

The chain carries TRBV5-4 and TRBJ2-5; no reliable D call. The V end was cut by 3 bases, the J end by 5 bases, with 14 bases between. CDR1 is SGHNT and CDR2 is YYREEE in the germline V gene (reference sequence). The CDR3 is 14 residues long. The chain's CDR3 is CASSSRTSRETQYF. Here the CDR3 DNA reads TGTGCCAGCAGCTCCCGGACCTCACGTGAGACCCAGTACTTC.

As concerns this clone: Other DNA sequences of this sample code for an identical CDR3. V is TRBV5-1 and J is TRBJ1-1; no firm D call. Germline CDR1 and CDR2: SGHRS and YFSETQ. The CDR3 extends over 13 amino acids. V dropped 4 bases and J dropped 2 bases, with 9 bases sitting between them. CDR3: CASSGGLNTEAFF. DNA for the CDR3: TGCGCCAGCAGCGGTGGACTTAACACTGAAGCTTTCTTT.

The chain is built from TRBV7-2 and TRBJ1-2, with D unclear. Germline V lookup: CDR1 SGHTA, CDR2 FQGNSA. There are 14 residues in the CDR3. V lost 1 base and J 6 bases, leaving 12 bases between the germline ends. The CDR3: CASSLGATNHGYTF. DNA of the CDR3: TGTGCCAGCAGCTTAGGGGCCACGAACCATGGCTACACCTTC.

This sequence joins TRBV6-5 and TRBJ1-1, with D possibly matching TRBD1 (5 bases). The CDR3 contains 15 residues. Germline assignment: CDR1 MNHEY and CDR2 SVGAGI. V was pared by 6 bases and J by 4 bases, with 18 bases between. The CDR3 nucleotides are TGTGCCAGCAGCTTACTCGACGGGGGAGGCACTGAAGCTTTCTTT. Translating it yields CASSLLDGGGTEAFF.

The chain joins TRBV29-1 to TRBJ1-1; 9 positions agree with TRBD1. Germline V gives CDR1 SQVTM, CDR2 ANQGSEA. Trimming took 4 bases from V and 1 from J; bases not matched to a gene: 7. The CDR3 spans 15 residues. CDR3 loop: CSVGPDRGGNTEAFF. DNA of the CDR3: TGCAGCGTTGGACCGGACAGGGGAGGGAACACTGAAGCTTTCTTT.

This clone occurred once. This chain uses TRBV5-1 with TRBJ1-2; D is unresolved. V was clipped by 0 bases and J by 8 bases, with 11 bases between them. Per germline, CDR1 SGHRS and CDR2 YFSETQ. The CDR3 runs to 13 residues. The CDR3 DNA sequence: TGCGCCAGCAGCTTGGAACCCCCGGGAGGCTACACCTTC. Translation: CASSLEPPGGYTF.

The CDR3 nucleotides are TGCGCCAGCAGCTTGCGATCCGGGACAGGGTACTACGAGCAGTACTTC. Encoded protein: CASSLRSGTGYYEQYF. V gene TRBV5-1 combines with J gene TRBJ2-7; 9 nucleotides match TRBD1. Trimming at V came to 1 base and at J to 3 bases, leaving 8 bases not matched to a gene. There are 16 residues in the CDR3. Germline lookup yields CDR1 SGHRS and CDR2 YFSETQ.

V gene TRBV9 combines with J gene TRBJ2-1; D is unclear. Per germline, CDR1 SGDLS and CDR2 YYNGEE. Trimming took 2 bases from V and 0 from J, leaving 9 bases between them. The length of the CDR3 is 15 residues. The CDR3 DNA follows: TGTGCCAGCAGCGTCTCTCCTAGCTCCTACAATGAGCAGTTCTTC. Residues: CASSVSPSSYNEQFF. Filled out from reference TRBV9 and TRBJ2-1, the complete variable domain reads DSGVTQTPKHLITATGQRVTLRCSPRSGDLSVYWYQQSLDQGLQFLIQYYNGEERAKGNILERFSAQQFPDLHSELNLSSLELGDSALYFCASSVSPSSYNEQFFGPGTRLTVL.

The rearrangement uses TRBV19 and TRBJ2-7, with D unresolved. This CDR3 is built from 13 residues. CDR1 is LNHDA, CDR2 SQIVND, per germline (reference sequence). Between the trimmed V and J ends, which lost 6 bases and 0 bases, there was a span of 9 bases. The CDR3 spells CASSFIFSYEQYF. Here the CDR3 DNA reads TGTGCCAGTAGCTTCATCTTCTCCTACGAGCAGTACTTC.

V is TRBV5-1 and J is TRBJ2-1, with 9 bases fitting TRBD2. Trimming cost V 4 bases and J 4 bases; bases outside gene matches: 6. The CDR3 runs 15 residues. The V gene's germline CDR1 is SGHRS and CDR2 YFSETQ. The CDR3 region is CASSPGTSQYNEQFF. CDR3 sequence (DNA): TGCGCCAGCAGCCCCGGGACTAGCCAATACAATGAGCAGTTCTTC.

With regard to this clone: Other nucleotide sequences from this sample produce the same CDR3. The chain carries TRBV19 and TRBJ1-5, with D possibly TRBD1 on 6 matching bases. Trimming left V 6 bases short and J 0 bases short, with 9 bases between. Germline V gene lookup returns CDR1 LNHDA and CDR2 SQIVND (reference sequence). The CDR3 totals 14 residues. CDR3: CASRTGNSNQPQHF. The CDR3 region has the DNA TGTGCCAGTAGAACAGGGAATAGCAATCAGCCCCAGCATTTT.

Regarding this clone: Additional DNA sequences in this sample encode the identical CDR3. The CDR3 reads CASSPREGGNSPLHF. The CDR3 DNA is TGCGCCAGCAGCCCCCGAGAAGGTGGTAATTCACCCCTCCACTTT. The chain employs TRBV4-3 and TRBJ1-6; no reliable D call. V dropped 4 bases and J dropped 6 bases, with 13 bases sitting between them. Germline CDR1 and CDR2: LGHNA and YSLEER. The CDR3 spans 15 residues.

The gene calls are TRBV5-4 and TRBJ1-1; TRBD1 might be the D (5 bases). Looked up from germline, CDR1 is SGHNT and CDR2 is YYREEE (reference sequence). V was shortened by 0 bases and J by 2 bases, with 17 bases between the two germline ends. The CDR3 runs to 17 residues. CDR3 nucleotide sequence: TGTGCCAGCAGCTTGGGAGGGACGCGATTCGGAAACACTGAAGCTTTCTTT. Amino acid sequence: CASSLGGTRFGNTEAFF.

This clone has only a few counts. The genes are TRBV19 and TRBJ2-7; D is unresolved. V gave up 3 bases and J gave up 0 bases, with 9 bases separating them. The CDR3 totals 14 residues. Germline V gene sequence: CDR1 LNHDA, CDR2 SQIVND (reference sequence). In DNA form, the CDR3 reads TGTGCCAGTAGTATTCGAGCGACCTCCTACGAGCAGTACTTC. This gives the protein CASSIRATSYEQYF.

CDR3 sequence (DNA): TGTGCCAGCAGCCGCTCGGCACCACTCACCGAGCAGTACTTC. This codes for CASSRSAPLTEQYF. V gene TRBV6-5 combines with J gene TRBJ2-7, with D unclear. With 6 bases removed from V and 6 bases from J, the gap between germline ends came to 18 bases. Germline loops: CDR1 MNHEY, CDR2 SVGAGI. CDR3 size: 14 residues.

The gene calls are TRBV10-3 and TRBJ2-3; 11 nucleotides line up with TRBD2. V was clipped by 6 bases and J by 2 bases; unmatched bases: 7. The germline CDR1 and CDR2 sequences are ENHRY and SYGVKD. This CDR3 has 16 residues. The CDR3 protein is CAISRLAGTHTDTQYF. CDR3 DNA sequence: TGTGCCATCAGCAGACTAGCGGGAACTCACACAGATACGCAGTATTTT.

The V and J genes are TRBV30 and TRBJ2-5; TRBD1 agrees at 11 bases. The CDR3 runs to 18 residues. Germline trimming cut 1 base from V and 3 bases from J; bases unmatched to any gene: 13. Germline V gene lookup returns CDR1 GTSNPN and CDR2 SVGIG (reference sequence). The CDR3 DNA sequence: TGTGCCTGGAGTGCCACCTTTTTCGGACAGGGGGCGAAAGAGACCCAGTACTTC. Amino acid sequence: CAWSATFFGQGAKETQYF.

This chain connects TRBV30 to TRBJ2-5; perhaps TRBD2 as D (6 bases). The CDR3 loop spans 14 amino acids. With 3 bases removed from V and 7 bases from J, the gap between germline ends came to 18 bases. Looked up from germline, CDR1 is GTSNPN and CDR2 is SVGIG (reference sequence). CDR3 nucleotides: TGTGCCTGGAGGATTAGCGGAACCTCAGGGACCCAGTACTTC. This codes for CAWRISGTSGTQYF. Full variable domain (outside the CDR3, taken from reference TRBV30 and TRBJ2-5): SQTIHQWPATLVQPVGSPLSLECTVEGTSNPNLYWYRQAAGRGLQLLFYSVGIGQISSEVPQNLSASRPQDRQFILSSKKLLLSDSGFYLCAWRISGTSGTQYFGPGTRLLVL.

This clone is a singleton in its sample. This rearrangement joins TRBV7-6 to TRBJ2-7; D is unclear. The CDR3 spans 15 residues. CDR1 is SGHVS, CDR2 FNYEAQ, per germline. V gave up 5 bases and J gave up 2 bases, with 16 bases separating them. The CDR3 region is CASSPIPRNTYEQYF. The CDR3 DNA is TGTGCCAGCAGCCCCATCCCACGGAACACCTACGAGCAGTACTTC.